This T cell receptor beta chain came from a study of cytomegalovirus exposure and HLA in healthy donors (dated by TCRdb to about 2017). A note on the overall study: An earlier analysis of approximately 600 of the donors reported roughly 300 Gb of sequence data and 117 million unique TCR beta sequences from 150 million to 200 million T cells. An early release covering roughly 640 HLA-typed donors comprised approximately 300 gigabases of sequencing data and around 80 million unique TCR sequences. The genetic ancestry cluster associated with self-reported Caucasian donors included 81% of the 398 genotyped donors. The study aimed to test whether signatures of past pathogen exposure could be identified by cataloging public T cell receptors. The study used immunosequencing to profile the T cell repertoires of more than 650 subjects and linked those repertoires to cytomegalovirus serostatus. A separate validation cohort of 100 to 150 different subjects was used in addition to the roughly 670-subject first cohort. The study combined high-throughput TCR immunosequencing, statistical association of individual TCRs with disease status, and machine learning to predict cytomegalovirus infection status. To study patterns of TCR occurrence, a later analysis re-analyzed previously published TCR beta repertoires from several hundred donors and added high-resolution HLA genotyping. Rather than using new phenotypic data, the later analysis identified candidate immune exposures from TCR beta sequences and from how often those sequences occurred across donors. In an earlier analysis of roughly 600 of the donors, high-throughput TCR beta sequencing was used to judge whether each TCR beta V gene segment behaved as functional or pseudogenic. Donor age, sex, ethnicity and CMV serostatus were compiled alongside the repertoire data. In a later genetic analysis, genome-wide SNP genotypes for about three fifths of the roughly 670 donors were used, and that subset was treated as a discovery cohort. Every discovery cohort repertoire had been produced on one sequencing platform. Class I and class II HLA loci were covered by the typing at four-digit resolution. Typing coverage differed by locus: A, B, C, DRB1 and DQB1 were typed in about 629-630 donors, DQA1 in about 500, DPA1 in around 580, and DPB1 in around 440. Several DR-DQ haplotypes were handled as single units for association and clustering because linkage in the cohort was strong. Among around 400 genotyped donors of the cohort, an average of approximately 200,000 unique TCR beta nucleotide sequences was sequenced per donor, of which 15% to 20% were non-productive.

Inclusive of the bounding cysteine and phenylalanine, the CDR3 is 14 residues long. The retained sequence is limited to the CDR3, 42 bases, with the frame set at the first base. CDR1 is given as SSHAT and CDR2 as FNYEAQ, both from the germline V gene (reference sequence). Remarks on this clone: The antigen this receptor binds is unknown. Germline is not matched at one junction end, which may reflect a read error.

On the study overall, not on this receptor specifically: Because the 87-base-pair reads could not distinguish some IMGT-functional V segments, including TRBV6-2 and TRBV6-3, those segments were excluded. The authors suggested that the approach could potentially be generalized to other disease states and immunological phenotypes. The study gave a list of roughly 150 TCR beta chains associated with cytomegalovirus. In an earlier analysis of 587 of the donors, most TCR beta V segments appeared in productive rearrangements about 87% or about 30% of the time, broadly matching IMGT annotations. The classifier was reported to diagnose cytomegalovirus status with high specificity and sensitivity in both the original and validation cohorts. Compared with equally common non-associated chains, HLA-associated TCR beta chains in a later analysis were more clonally expanded and had lower generation probabilities. This cohort had only TCR beta chains sequenced, and the lack of alpha or paired-chain data limited which features could be detected. In a later analysis, some 18,000 TCR beta sequences were associated with specific HLA alleles at a false discovery rate of 0.05. Correlated functional status among segregating V segments might be attributable to linkage disequilibrium, but an unknown experimental factor could not be ruled out. Most CMV-associated TCR beta chains appeared to be HLA-restricted in a later analysis, and the HLA associations seemed to be driven largely by CMV exposure. A cluster of highly shared sequence variants was judged likely to represent a technical artifact of the sequencing pipeline. An association between a missense DCLRE1C variant and V-gene and J-gene trimming of TCR beta chains was found in a later genetic analysis and replicated in an independent cohort. Roughly uniform sequencing depth across donors was assumed in presence/absence analyses, although this assumption may not hold. In a later analysis, the rate of TCR association differed among HLA loci, with DRB1 alleles having the most associated TCRs and HLA-C alleles having the fewest. According to a later genetic analysis, donors in an Asian-associated ancestry cluster had fewer N-insertions in productive TCRs than the approximately 630-donor mean. Several of the top co-occurrence clusters appeared to be linked to parvovirus B19, influenza, CMV and Epstein-Barr virus, according to a later analysis. The only immune exposure information available for the cohort was CMV serostatus. Because HLA typing was unavailable for some donors at each locus, only the typed subset was used in association tests. When HLA alleles, especially DR and DQ, strongly co-occurred, attributing TCR associations to individual alleles was difficult. In vitro tests confirmed that three of the cytomegalovirus-associated TCR beta chains recognize cytomegalovirus antigens. A further reported finding was that TCR beta sequences accurately predicted the HLA-A and HLA-B alleles for most subjects in the first cohort. Because counts were too low, approximately 18 rarely observed V segments, including chromosome 9 orphons, were excluded from the earlier analysis of around 590 of the donors. Across donors, most TCR sequences were observed very rarely, whereas some public TCRs were present in many individuals.

To prepare the library, the immunoSEQ multiplex PCR assay was applied. A mixture of 60 forward primers for TCR Vbeta segments and 13 reverse primers for TCR Jbeta segments was used in the multiplex PCR. The CDR3 region of rearranged TCR beta genes was amplified from genomic DNA by a multiplex PCR assay. The amplified TCR beta libraries were sequenced on the Illumina HiSeq System as 87-base-pair reads. Under the source paper's analysis protocol: In a later analysis, tens of millions of unique TCR beta chains were counted across the 690 or so repertoires, and roughly 11 million of these chains were shared by at least two donors. Raw reads were error-corrected and collapsed into unique sequences by a nearest-neighbor algorithm in which closely related sequences were merged to remove PCR and sequencing errors. CDR3 sequences were aligned to IMGT reference sequences to assign V, D and J gene segments. Each retained sequence needed at least a six-nucleotide match to both a V gene segment and a J gene segment. A rearrangement counted as productive if the CDR3 had no stop codons and remained in frame with V and J, and every other rearrangement counted as non-productive. CDR3 was defined according to IMGT convention as the region running from the second conserved V-encoded cysteine to the conserved J-encoded phenylalanine. The earlier analysis of around 640 of the donors excluded sequences that lacked an unambiguous match to a single V gene segment. In an earlier analysis of 587 of the donors, a V segment was called functional when productive rearrangements were above 56.7%, and segregating when the standard deviation between donors exceeded 5%. To diagnose cytomegalovirus status from the catalog of TCR beta chain sequences, a statistical classification framework was built. V and J gene assignment, in a later analysis, came from comparing TCR nucleotide sequences with IMGT/GENE-DB human TR gene sequences. A later analysis assigned CDR3 sequences and most-parsimonious VDJ recombination scenarios with the TCRdist pipeline. A later analysis defined each TCR beta chain by its CDR3 amino acid sequence plus V-gene family, and excluded reads lacking a unique V-gene family. A later analysis removed 550 to 700 highly shared, low-generation-probability nucleotide sequences to deal with suspected cross-contamination and a sequencing artifact. For each public chain, a later analysis derived a clonal expansion index from normalized ranks of inferred template counts within each repertoire. A later analysis computed generation probabilities with a VDJ recombination model fitted to out-of-frame rearrangements, and checked the results against IGoR. In a later analysis, TCR-TCR, TCR-HLA and TCR-CMV co-occurrence was scored with hypergeometric tests, and a repertoire-size bias correction was applied to TCR pairs. In a later analysis, false discovery rates were estimated by permuting HLA or CMV assignments 20 times. In a later analysis, co-occurring TCRs were grouped using DBSCAN, and TCRdist sequence similarity was added for clustering within HLA-allele-positive subsets. Repertoires with fewer than 30,000 or more than 120,000 public chains, plus five repertoires with anomalous nucleotide sharing, were excluded from co-occurrence clustering. The source is immuneACCESS, and TCRdb retained only in-frame sequences with V and J called. Part of the clones is not carried over; for the studies checked, unresolved V genes explain less than half of this, and the remainder is unexplained. V and J calls and clone size are those listed in that table; D and trimming were worked out from the DNA. A total of more than 110,000 clones appear in this sample, 70% to 80% of them only once. Of the sample, approximately 5% falls within the top ten clones.

In total, about 650 healthy bone marrow donors made up the cohort. All cohort members were sampled while nominally healthy, although unrecorded immune exposures were likely present. The donor was CMV seronegative and belonged to the group of 352 seronegative cohort members. Each donor provided a peripheral blood sample, and peripheral blood mononuclear cells were used for TCR beta sequencing. Genomic DNA extraction from the blood cell samples was performed with the Qiagen DNeasy Blood Extraction Kit. The sample taken for sequencing was PBMCs. The chain links TRBV7-7 with TRBJ2-3; TRBD1 aligns with 10 central bases. This TCR was recovered from a woman aged 50 to 65 in good health and CMV-seronegative. At the DNA level, the sequence is TGTGCTAGCAGCAGGGACAGGGGAACAGATACGCAGTATTTT. Translation gives CASSRDRGTDTQYF.